The source of this TCR delta chain is a study of gamma-delta T cells after stem cell transplantation. TCRdb reprocessed the RT-PCR reads through CATT. This table holds roughly 14,000 delta-chain clones, more than 7.5% found once. This CDR3 comprises 18 residues. CDR1 and CDR2 (germline): NSMFDY, ISSIKDK. This clone was recorded a few times. A much larger clone lies a single base off, so this may be a read error. The sample contains more than one DNA sequence encoding this CDR3. This TCR came from a human donor. It is not recorded whose cells these are; they may come from a transplant donor. Sequences were obtained from gamma-delta T cells. This chain uses TRAV29/DV5 with TRDJ1; D call uncertain. CDR3: CAASGQPQFAPATDKLIF. The DNA of the CDR3 is TGTGCCGCAAGCGGACAACCCCAGTTCGCCCCGGCCACCGATAAACTCATCTTT. The full variable domain, completed using reference TRAV29/DV5 and TRDJ1, is DQQVKQNSPSLSVQEGRISILNCDYTNSMFDYFLWYKKYPAEGPTFLISISSIKDKNEDGRFTVFLNKSAKHLSLHIVPSQPGDSAVYFCAASGQPQFAPATDKLIFGKGTRVTVEP.